The 27 T cell receptor beta chains below were found in one sample sequenced in a study of shared clonotypes between healthy human individuals. Assay used: immunoSEQ multiplex PCR; TCRdb lists only in-frame clones, some missing. The repertoire holds some 300,000 clones, with about 70% as singletons. The sample taken for sequencing was memory CD4+ T cells sorted from blood. The subset is: CD45RA-negative fraction. These receptors all stem from a man younger than 45 in good health.

The chain uses TRBV7-2 and TRBJ2-5; the match to TRBD2 covers 7 bases. CDR1 SGHTA and CDR2 FQGNSA come from the germline V gene. The CDR3 has 17 amino acids. Germline trimming cut 5 bases from V and 4 bases from J; bases unmatched to any gene: 16. This CDR3 reads CASSTRALRGEVETQYF. CDR3 coding DNA: TGTGCCAGCAGCACTCGTGCACTCCGGGGGGAAGTAGAGACCCAGTACTTC.

J is TRBJ1-3 and V is TRBV14; a weak D match, TRBD1 (6 bases). Per germline, CDR1 SGHDN and CDR2 FVKESK. This CDR3 is 18 amino acids long. V was cut by 4 bases and J by 0 bases, with 19 bases left in between. The CDR3 DNA reads as TGTGCCAGCAGCCCAATATACGGGGGGCATATCTCTGGAAACACCATATATTTT. Residues: CASSPIYGGHISGNTIYF.

V gene TRBV5-4 combines with J gene TRBJ2-7, with D possibly being TRBD2 (5 bases). This CDR3 is 16 amino acids long. V was pared by 3 bases and J by 0 bases, with 16 bases between. CDR1 SGHNT and CDR2 YYREEE come from the germline V gene (reference sequence). The CDR3 coding sequence is TGTGCCAGCAGCTCCCAGTCAGGACTGGCCTCCTACGAGCAGTACTTC. This sequence encodes CASSSQSGLASYEQYF. Variable domain in full (rest from reference TRBV5-4 and TRBJ2-7): ETGVTQSPTHLIKTRGQQVTLRCSSQSGHNTVSWYQQALGQGPQFIFQYYREEENGRGNFPPRFSGLQFPNYSSELNVNALELDDSALYLCASSSQSGLASYEQYFGPGTRLTVT.

This clone turned up a few times. This chain connects TRBV29-1 to TRBJ2-1; D is undetermined. Between the trimmed V and J ends, which lost 4 bases and 4 bases, there was a span of 11 bases. CDR3 length: 13 residues. Germline assignment: CDR1 SQVTM and CDR2 ANQGSEA. The CDR3 spells CSVAGFIYNEQFF. Here the CDR3 DNA reads TGCAGCGTTGCCGGTTTCATTTACAATGAGCAGTTCTTC.

A note on this clone: Since a far larger clone is one base different, this is likely a read error. The rearrangement uses TRBV27 and TRBJ2-7, with D perhaps TRBD2 (5 bases). This CDR3 contains 13 residues. Germline CDR1 is MNHEY and CDR2 is SMNVEV (reference sequence). Trimming took off 6 bases at V and 4 bases at J, with 13 bases between the two ends. The CDR3 loop reads CASRRGPRYEQYF. The CDR3 coding sequence is TGTGCCAGCAGGAGAGGGCCAAGGTACGAGCAGTACTTC.

The chain is built from TRBV5-1 and TRBJ2-3; D is possibly TRBD2 (6 bases). This CDR3 is 15 amino acids long. The ends were cut back, 2 bases at V and 3 bases at J, with 13 bases in the middle. Germline CDR1 and CDR2: SGHRS and YFSETQ. CDR3 protein: CASSFPAEGTDTQYF. CDR3 bases: TGCGCCAGCAGCTTCCCAGCGGAGGGGACAGATACGCAGTATTTT.

CDR3 in amino acids: CASSFRAPGDTPDTEAFF. CDR3 DNA sequence: TGTGCCAGCAGTTTTCGGGCCCCCGGGGACACGCCGGACACTGAAGCTTTCTTT. The chain employs TRBV27 and TRBJ1-1; D perhaps matches TRBD1 (6 bases). The V gene lost 3 bases and the J gene lost 3 bases, with 23 bases spanning the gap. This CDR3 region has 18 residues. The germline CDR1 and CDR2 sequences are MNHEY and SMNVEV (reference sequence).

This clone was counted ten times or more. The J gene is TRBJ2-1, the V gene TRBV30, with 10 bases that match TRBD2. Germline-derived CDR1 and CDR2 are GTSNPN and SVGIG (reference sequence). The CDR3 loop spans 16 amino acids. V shed 2 bases, J shed 1 base, and the junction held 5 bases outside the gene matches. CDR3 amino acids: CAWSLAGVRSYNEQFF. In DNA form, the CDR3 reads TGTGCCTGGAGTCTAGCGGGAGTGAGGTCCTACAATGAGCAGTTCTTC.

The V call is TRBV29-1, the J call TRBJ2-1, with D perhaps matching TRBD2 (9 bases). Germline assignment: CDR1 SQVTM and CDR2 ANQGSEA. The CDR3 runs 17 residues. V was shortened by 3 bases and J by 4 bases, with 22 bases between the two germline ends. CDR3 DNA sequence: TGCAGCGTTGATGCGCAGGGGGCTCTAGCGGGGTACAATGAGCAGTTCTTC. Translating gives CSVDAQGALAGYNEQFF.

The rearrangement uses TRBV5-4 and TRBJ2-1; 11 nucleotides line up with TRBD2. CDR3 length equals 15 residues. With V trimmed by 4 bases and J by 8 bases, 8 bases remained unmatched. The V gene's germline CDR1 is SGHNT and CDR2 YYREEE (reference sequence). CDR3 in amino acids: CASSRNSGRVYEQFF. DNA of the CDR3: TGTGCCAGCAGCCGGAATAGCGGGAGGGTTTATGAGCAGTTCTTC.

This clone showed up just a few times. This rearrangement joins TRBV27 to TRBJ1-4; no definite D call. This CDR3 region has 16 residues. Germline V gives CDR1 MNHEY, CDR2 SMNVEV (reference sequence). Trimming stripped 5 bases from V and 8 bases from J, with 21 bases between. DNA for the CDR3: TGTGCCAGCAGTGACTTTTTGCGGGGAGTAGGGGAAAAACTGTTTTTT. Encoded protein: CASSDFLRGVGEKLFF.

Worth noting for this clone: A far bigger clonotype differs at one base, so this is likely a read error. Different DNA sequences within this sample yield the same CDR3. V usage is TRBV5-1 and J usage is TRBJ2-3; no clear D. The V and J ends lost 4 bases and 1 base respectively, with 10 bases between them. The germline CDR1 and CDR2 sequences are SGHRS and YFSETQ. The CDR3 loop spans 14 amino acids. CDR3 amino acids: CASSPGPGTDTQYF. In DNA form, the CDR3 reads TGCGCCAGCAGCCCGGGCCCTGGCACAGATACGCAGTATTTT. The complete variable domain, with remaining parts taken from reference TRBV5-1 and TRBJ2-3, reads KAGVTQTPRYLIKTRGQQVTLSCSPISGHRSVSWYQQTPGQGLQFLFEYFSETQRNKGNFPGRFSGRQFSNSRSEMNVSTLELGDSALYLCASSPGPGTDTQYFGPGTRLTVL.

CDR3: CASSSTYEQYF. CDR3 DNA: TGTGCCAGCAGTAGTACGTACGAGCAGTACTTC. The chain links TRBV5-4 to TRBJ2-7; D is unclear. With 5 bases removed from V and 4 bases from J, the gap between germline ends came to 7 bases. Germline V gene sequence: CDR1 SGHNT, CDR2 YYREEE (reference sequence). This CDR3 region has 11 residues.

The chain links TRBV27 to TRBJ2-5; 11 bases are a match to TRBD2. J gave up 4 bases and V 6 bases, and 1 base lay outside the gene matches. CDR3 length equals 13 residues. Germline-derived CDR1 and CDR2 are MNHEY and SMNVEV (reference sequence). The CDR3 is CASRGLAVETQYF. CDR3 nucleotides: TGTGCCAGCAGGGGACTAGCGGTAGAGACCCAGTACTTC.

This clone was recorded once. The J gene is TRBJ1-2, the V gene TRBV2; TRBD1 might be the D (6 bases). Germline V CDR1 and CDR2: SNHLY, FYNNEI. CDR3 length: 14 amino acids. Trimming left V 2 bases short and J 4 bases short, with 11 bases between. CDR3 bases: TGTGCCAGCAGTGAACCGGGGGCCTTCTATGGCTACACCTTC. Its translation is CASSEPGAFYGYTF.

The chain recombines TRBV27 with TRBJ2-5; D may match TRBD1 or TRBD2 (5 bases each). The V and J ends lost 8 bases and 4 bases respectively, with 17 bases between them. Germline CDR1 is MNHEY and CDR2 is SMNVEV (reference sequence). The CDR3 runs 14 residues. CDR3 residues: CASRGPRDGETQYF. The CDR3 region has the DNA TGTGCCAGCCGCGGGCCTAGGGACGGAGAGACCCAGTACTTC.

The CDR3 is CASSRQGTRNRNEQFF. The DNA of the CDR3 is TGTGCCAGTAGTAGACAGGGGACTAGGAATAGGAATGAGCAGTTCTTC. The rearrangement uses TRBV19 and TRBJ2-1; D may match TRBD1 or TRBD2 (8 bases each). The CDR3 is 16 amino acids. Germline V gene data show CDR1 as LNHDA and CDR2 as SQIVND (reference sequence). The V and J ends lost 4 bases and 7 bases respectively, with 20 bases between them.

The rearrangement uses TRBV19 and TRBJ2-7; TRBD2 is a possible D gene (5 bases). The germline gives CDR1 LNHDA, CDR2 SQIVND (reference sequence). Trimming stripped 0 bases from V and 4 bases from J, with 10 bases between. This CDR3 contains 14 residues. CDR3 region: CASSIDGRRYEQYF. The CDR3 DNA sequence: TGTGCCAGTAGTATAGATGGCAGGAGGTACGAGCAGTACTTC. The full variable domain, its missing parts supplied by reference TRBV19 and TRBJ2-7, is DGGITQSPKYLFRKEGQNVTLSCEQNLNHDAMYWYRQDPGQGLRLIYYSQIVNDFQKGDIAEGYSVSREKKESFPLTVTSAQKNPTAFYLCASSIDGRRYEQYFGPGTRLTVT.

A single count supports this clone. The chain employs TRBV4-1 and TRBJ2-7; 9 bases match TRBD2. CDR1 and CDR2 (germline): MGHRA, YSYEKL. There are 16 residues in the CDR3. The V gene end was trimmed by 0 bases and the J gene end by 0 bases; junction bases not matched to a gene: 3. CDR3 sequence reads: CASSQDLAGHSYEQYF. DNA of the CDR3: TGCGCCAGCAGCCAAGACCTAGCGGGGCACTCCTACGAGCAGTACTTC.

This clone was found many times. The sample has other DNA sequences that encode this CDR3 too. V usage is TRBV18 and J usage is TRBJ2-3; D ambiguous. Germline assignment: CDR1 KGHSH and CDR2 LQKENI. This CDR3 is 13 amino acids long. Trimming shortened V by 2 bases and J by 1 base, and 4 bases separated the two germline ends. The CDR3 here is CASSPKGTDTQYF. CDR3 sequence (DNA): TGTGCCAGCTCACCAAAGGGCACAGATACGCAGTATTTT.

This clone was seen a few times. This sequence joins TRBV4-1 and TRBJ2-1; D call uncertain. The germline V gene has CDR1 MGHRA and CDR2 YSYEKL. The CDR3 extends over 16 amino acids. V was trimmed by 0 bases and J by 0 bases, leaving 9 bases between them. CDR3 sequence reads: CASSQDWYSSYNEQFF. For the CDR3, the DNA is TGCGCCAGCAGCCAAGATTGGTACAGCTCCTACAATGAGCAGTTCTTC.

This clone was observed once. This chain links TRBV7-9 with TRBJ2-7; tentatively, D is TRBD1 (6 bases). CDR3 length: 11 residues. Looked up from germline, CDR1 is SEHNR and CDR2 is FQNEAQ (reference sequence). The V gene lost 4 bases and the J gene lost 8 bases, with 9 bases spanning the gap. CDR3 nucleotides: TGTGCCAGCAGCTCAACAGGGAAGCAGTACTTC. It encodes CASSSTGKQYF.

Worth noting for this clone: This specimen includes other DNA sequences encoding the same CDR3. This chain joins TRBV18 and TRBJ2-1; D remains unclear. The CDR3 length is 11 residues. Trimming took 5 bases from V and 4 from J, leaving 3 bases between them. CDR1 and CDR2 (germline): KGHSH, LQKENI. The DNA of the CDR3 is TGTGCCAGCTCAGGATACAATGAGCAGTTCTTC. It codes for CASSGYNEQFF.

The rearrangement links TRBV28 to TRBJ2-5, with 7 bases identical to TRBD1. Germline V lookup: CDR1 MDHEN, CDR2 SYDVKM. The junction had 10 bases not matched to a gene; V was cut back by 5 bases and J by 4 bases. The CDR3 totals 15 residues. The CDR3, as DNA: TGTGCCAGCAGTCCAGGGGGTAGAGTATTAGAGACCCAGTACTTC. Its translation: CASSPGGRVLETQYF.

The rearrangement links TRBV7-2 to TRBJ1-1; D not resolved. Per germline, CDR1 SGHTA and CDR2 FQGNSA. The CDR3 has 14 residues. Trimming removed 2 bases at V and 3 bases at J, with 10 bases between. CDR3 nucleotides: TGTGCCAGCAGCTTATACAGTGGGGACACTGAAGCTTTCTTT. Protein: CASSLYSGDTEAFF.

The chain employs TRBV5-1 and TRBJ1-4, with D maybe TRBD1 (5 bases). The length of the CDR3 is 15 residues. The V end was cut by 0 bases, the J end by 4 bases, with 10 bases between. CDR1 and CDR2 from the germline V gene are SGHRS and YFSETQ. The CDR3 sequence: CASSLGSQGNEKLFF. In DNA form, the CDR3 reads TGCGCCAGCAGCTTGGGGTCCCAGGGTAATGAAAAACTGTTTTTT.

The chain combines TRBV18 with TRBJ2-7, with TRBD1 identical over 8 bases. CDR3 length: 15 amino acids. Germline CDR1 KGHSH, CDR2 LQKENI. The ends lost 3 bases at V and 4 bases at J; junction bases unmatched: 8. The CDR3 coding sequence is TGTGCCAGCTCACCGATACTTCAGGGGGCTTACGAGCAGTACTTC. This translates into CASSPILQGAYEQYF.